This TCR beta chain was sequenced in a study of read filtering for tumor transcriptome and immune sequencing. Turning to the study itself: By R-ISS, stages I, II and III held 8, 16 and 7 patients. After DNase treatment, RNA was made into whole-transcriptome libraries.

From approximately 400 ng of RNA, a library with molecular barcoded alpha/delta and beta/gamma adaptors was made. TCRdb reanalysed the reads using MiXCR and keeps one entry per CDR3 protein. The table lists roughly 130,000 distinct CDR3 sequences, 10% to 15% of them singletons, with approximately 11% in the top ten. Study-level results: Even smaller IR-seq throughput identified most shared clonotypes.

This clonotype was seen more than once but under ten times. As yet, its antigen is unknown. The specimen sequenced was a population of CD138-negative cells sorted from bone marrow. The clonotype comes from a donor at least 40 years old with multiple myeloma.

The CDR3 sequence: CASSQVGTGYTEAFF. The DNA of the CDR3 is TGTGCCAGCAGCCAAGTTGGGACAGGGTACACTGAAGCTTTCTTT. The V call is TRBV3-1, the J call TRBJ1-1, with 9 bases identical to TRBD1. V gave up 1 base and J gave up 3 bases; unmatched junction bases: 3. Germline loops: CDR1 LGHDT, CDR2 YNNKEL (reference sequence). The CDR3 extends over 15 amino acids. The full variable domain, in which reference TRBV3-1 and TRBJ1-1 provide the parts outside the CDR3, is DTAVSQTPKYLVTQMGNDKSIKCEQNLGHDTMYWYKQDSKKFLKIMFSYNNKELIINETVPNRFSPKSPDKAHLNLHINSLELGDSAVYFCASSQVGTGYTEAFFGQGTRLTVV.